These 9 T cell receptor beta chains were sequenced from one sample in a study of graft-versus-host responses after intestinal transplantation. Only in-frame clones appear in the TCRdb table, and some are missing; sequencing was by immunoSEQ multiplex PCR. Here the sample spans about 15,000 clones, roughly a third being singletons. Sequencing was performed on alloreactive CD4+ T cells from a mixed lymphocyte reaction culture, taken before intestinal transplant. Subset noted: CFSE-low proliferating T cells sorted from roughly 6-day pre-transplant mixed lymphocyte reaction (GvH or HvG direction). The receptors here all came from a human patient who received an intestinal transplant.

A remark on this clone: A much larger clone is a single base away; this may be a read error. The rearrangement joins TRBV2 to TRBJ2-7, with D possibly matching TRBD2 (7 bases). Per the germline V gene, CDR1 is SNHLY and CDR2 is FYNNEI. The CDR3 consists of 14 residues. Trimming cost V 6 bases and J 2 bases, with 14 bases left between them. This CDR3 reads CASRGGAGAYEQYF. The CDR3 nucleotides are TGTGCCAGCAGGGGGGGGGCGGGGGCCTACGAGCAGTACTTC. The entire variable domain, with the rest obtained from reference TRBV2 and TRBJ2-7, is as follows: EPEVTQTPSHQVTQMGQEVILRCVPISNHLYFYWYRQILGQKVEFLVSFYNNEISEKSEIFDDQFSVERPDGSNFTLKIRSTKLEDSAMYFCASRGGAGAYEQYFGPGTRLTVT.

This clone was picked up a small number of times. This chain connects TRBV7-3 to TRBJ2-2; perhaps TRBD2 as D (6 bases). Germline V gene lookup returns CDR1 SGHTA and CDR2 FQGTGA. This CDR3 has 15 amino acids. V was cut by 6 bases and J by 1 base, with 12 bases left in between. The CDR3: CASSPGLRNTGELFF. The DNA for the CDR3 is TGTGCCAGCAGTCCCGGACTAAGGAACACCGGGGAGCTGTTTTTT.

The genes are TRBV4-1 and TRBJ2-2; D assignment may be TRBD1 or TRBD2 (5 bases each). The CDR3 loop spans 16 amino acids. CDR1 is MGHRA, CDR2 YSYEKL, per germline. Trimming pared 0 bases from V and 8 bases from J, leaving 16 bases between. The CDR3 DNA sequence: TGCGCCAGCAGCCAAGACGGGGCTTCTAACCGGGGGGAGCTGTTTTTT. Its protein product is CASSQDGASNRGELFF.

The sample holds a few counts of this clone. CDR3 protein: CASSPSSGGAGYEQYF. The DNA for the CDR3 is TGTGCCAGCTCACCTTCGAGCGGGGGGGCCGGGTACGAGCAGTACTTC. The rearrangement joins TRBV18 to TRBJ2-7, with TRBD2 matching 10 bases. Looked up from germline, CDR1 is KGHSH and CDR2 is LQKENI. Trimming removed 3 bases from V and 4 bases from J; junction bases left unmatched: 9. This CDR3 contains 16 residues.

The chain uses TRBV5-1 and TRBJ2-2; D unclear. CDR1 and CDR2 from the germline V gene are SGHRS and YFSETQ. The CDR3 has 15 residues. V dropped 4 bases and J dropped 6 bases, with 16 bases sitting between them. In DNA form, the CDR3 reads TGCGCCAGCAGCAAGTCAGTCGGGCCCGCCGGGGAGCTGTTTTTT. The encoded protein is CASSKSVGPAGELFF.

This rearrangement joins TRBV2 to TRBJ1-2, with no clear D. V was clipped by 7 bases and J by 1 base, with 16 bases between them. The CDR3 extends over 15 amino acids. CDR1 and CDR2 (germline): SNHLY, FYNNEI. The CDR3, as DNA: TGTGCCAGCAAACATCGAGAAGCTAGTAACTATGGCTACACCTTC. Translated, it gives CASKHREASNYGYTF.

This clone qualifies as medium-sized (0.01 to 0.1%). The genes are TRBV2 and TRBJ2-2; no clear D gene. Trimming removed 6 bases at V and 2 bases at J, with 10 bases between. There are 14 residues in the CDR3. CDR1 and CDR2 (germline): SNHLY, FYNNEI. CDR3 amino acids: CASRQSINTGELFF. Here the CDR3 DNA reads TGTGCCAGCAGACAGAGTATTAACACCGGGGAGCTGTTTTTT.

This rearrangement joins TRBV4-2 to TRBJ2-7, with D possibly being TRBD2 (5 bases). Deletions cut 4 bases from V and 9 bases from J, with 13 bases between. Germline lookup yields CDR1 LGHNA and CDR2 YNFKEQ. This CDR3 region has 12 residues. CDR3 coding DNA: TGTGCCAGCAGCCCAGGTGCTGGAGGGCAGTACTTC. The encoded protein is CASSPGAGGQYF.

This clone was observed a handful of times. The rearrangement uses TRBV6-1 and TRBJ2-5; D gene ambiguous. This CDR3 contains 12 residues. Germline V lookup: CDR1 MNHNS, CDR2 SASEGT. The V gene lost 4 bases and the J gene lost 4 bases, with 7 bases spanning the gap. CDR3 nucleotides: TGTGCCAGCAGTGGAAGTGGAGAGACCCAGTACTTC. It codes for CASSGSGETQYF.